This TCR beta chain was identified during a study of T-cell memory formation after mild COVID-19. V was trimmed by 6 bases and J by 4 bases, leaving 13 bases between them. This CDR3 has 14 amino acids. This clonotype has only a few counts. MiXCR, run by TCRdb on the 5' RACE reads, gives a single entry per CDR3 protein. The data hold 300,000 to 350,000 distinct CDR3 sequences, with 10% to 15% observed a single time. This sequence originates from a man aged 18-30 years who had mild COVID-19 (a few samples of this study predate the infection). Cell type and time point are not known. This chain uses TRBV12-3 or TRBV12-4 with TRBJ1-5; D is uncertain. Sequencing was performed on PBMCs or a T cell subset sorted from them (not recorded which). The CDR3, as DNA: TGTGCCAGCAGCCTCCCCGTGGCAAATCAGCCCCAGCATTTT. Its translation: CASSLPVANQPQHF.